The clone carrying this T cell receptor (beta chain) turned up a few times. Its antigen is currently unknown. It was with 60 Vbeta and 13 Jbeta primers that the PCR ran. Clones were read by immunoSEQ multiplex PCR, and TCRdb kept only the in-frame ones, dropping some. The repertoire consists of 150,000 to 250,000 clones, with about 81% occurring once and the leading ten covering 6.5%. The data derive from a study of cytomegalovirus exposure and HLA in healthy donors. General observations from the study: It was only CMV serostatus that was available as immune exposure information.

CDR3 length: 15 amino acids. The V and J ends lost 6 bases and 7 bases respectively, with 19 bases between them. Germline values: CDR1 MNHEY, CDR2 SVGAGI. The sequencing input was PBMCs. This receptor was identified in a woman aged 45-65 years in good health and CMV-seropositive. The chain couples TRBV6-5 to TRBJ1-5; possible D gene TRBD1, 5 bases. Here the CDR3 reads CASSRNHGGKQPQHF. The DNA for the CDR3 is TGTGCCAGCAGCCGAAACCACGGGGGGAAACAGCCCCAGCATTTT.